The 30 T cell receptor beta chains given below trace back to one sample, sequenced in a study of tumor-infiltrating lymphocytes in primary liver carcinoma. For blood RNA, unsorted whole blood served as the source, and germline DNA was extracted too. TCR beta cDNA came from roughly 0.45 ug total RNA, primed with a constant-region primer. It was through three nested multiplex PCR rounds of slightly modified ARM-PCR that TCR beta libraries arose. A C-beta reverse primer was combined with TRBV1-TRBV30 forward primers in the first two PCR rounds, and each round had ten to eleven cycles. TCRdb used MiXCR to reprocess the multiplex PCR reads, holding one entry per CDR3 protein. The sample lists fewer than 350,000 distinct CDR3 sequences; 65% were seen once. The sequenced sample was peripheral blood. These receptors came from a man aged 40-55 years with primary liver carcinoma and hepatitis B virus infection.

This clonotype turned up a few times. The chain combines TRBV13 with TRBJ2-3; 12 bases line up with TRBD2. Trimming at V came to 6 bases and at J to 5 bases, leaving 6 bases not matched to a gene. CDR3 length equals 15 residues. The germline V gene has CDR1 PRHDT and CDR2 FYEKMQ (reference sequence). The chain's CDR3 is CASRLGLAGIDTQYF. In DNA form, the CDR3 reads TGTGCCAGCAGACTTGGACTAGCGGGAATAGATACGCAGTATTTT.

This clonotype was seen only a few times. This rearrangement joins TRBV7-9 to TRBJ2-1; D is uncertain. Per the germline V gene, CDR1 is SEHNR and CDR2 is FQNEAQ (reference sequence). V was shortened by 2 bases and J by 9 bases, with 8 bases between the two germline ends. The CDR3 runs to 12 residues. This chain's CDR3 is CASSLTLGEQFF. The DNA for the CDR3 is TGTGCCAGCAGCTTAACTTTGGGTGAGCAGTTCTTC.

V usage is TRBV30 and J usage is TRBJ2-5, with a weak D call TRBD2 (7 bases). Germline loops: CDR1 GTSNPN, CDR2 SVGIG (reference sequence). The CDR3 length is 13 residues. Trimming shortened V by 0 bases and J by 5 bases, and 10 bases separated the two germline ends. CDR3 amino acids: CAWSVGGAETQYF. The CDR3 DNA sequence: TGTGCCTGGAGTGTAGGGGGGGCTGAGACCCAGTACTTC.

This clonotype appeared once. This could be a read error, since a much larger clone is one nucleotide away. In this CDR3 the conserved last residue, phenylalanine or tryptophan, is missing, so a read error is likely. The V gene is TRBV6-2 or TRBV6-3, the J gene TRBJ1-1; no firm D call. The germline V and J ends were trimmed by 2 bases and 9 bases, with 10 bases remaining between them. Germline lookup yields CDR1 MNHEY and CDR2 SVGEGT. CDR3 length: 12 amino acids. For the CDR3, the DNA is TGTGCCAGCAGTTACCGACAAAGACAAGCTTTCTCT. It encodes CASSYRQRQAFS.

In its sample, this clonotype was seen once. A read error may be the cause here, since a much bigger clone is one base away. The chain links TRBV12-3 or TRBV12-4 to TRBJ2-1; the D is unclear. The V and J ends lost 3 bases and 7 bases respectively, with 7 bases between them. The CDR3 consists of 12 residues. The CDR3 loop is CASSFGLNEQFF. CDR3 in DNA: TGTGCCAGCAGTTTCGGCCTAAATGAGCAGTTCTTC.

This clonotype was found a few times. The chain carries TRBV12-3 or TRBV12-4 and TRBJ2-4; unclear D gene. The V gene lost 6 bases and the J gene lost 8 bases, with 23 bases spanning the gap. This CDR3 has 16 residues. In DNA, the CDR3 is TGTGCCAGCAGCCAAAGAAGGGCTTCGAACGGGTACATTCAGTACTTC. Its translation: CASSQRRASNGYIQYF.

A remark on this clonotype: Possible read error: a much larger clone is one base away. V gene TRBV6-2 or TRBV6-3 combines with J gene TRBJ1-2; a weak D match, TRBD1 (5 bases). The germline V and J ends were trimmed by 10 bases and 1 base, with 10 bases remaining between them. CDR1 is MNHEY, CDR2 SVGEGT, per germline. The CDR3 sequence is 12 residues long. CDR3 in amino acids: CANRTDNYGYTF. The CDR3, as DNA: TGTGCCAACAGGACGGATAACTATGGCTACACCTTC.

Comments on this clonotype: This CDR3 is missing its conserved last phenylalanine or tryptophan, likely due to a read error. No DNA is shown, since the ends of the CDR3 on it are uncertain; the CDR3 is the one TCRdb lists. This CDR3 is CSVGMGGAGSGELLL. The chain uses TRBV29-1 and TRBJ2-2; TRBD1 is taken as the D call from the table, unchecked against the DNA. CDR1 and CDR2 from the germline V gene are SQVTM and ANQGSEA. From its first to its last residue, the CDR3 has 15 amino acids.

This clonotype was counted many times. The rearrangement uses TRBV29-1 and TRBJ2-1, with 8 bases matching TRBD1. V was clipped by 3 bases and J by 7 bases; unmatched bases: 8. Germline V CDR1 and CDR2: SQVTM, ANQGSEA. The CDR3 spans 14 residues. DNA of the CDR3: TGCAGCGTTGAGGGCAGGGGGCGTGGTAATGAGCAGTTCTTC. Translating it yields CSVEGRGRGNEQFF.

This clonotype has a handful of counts. V gene TRBV6-5 combines with J gene TRBJ2-2; 8 positions agree with TRBD1. The junction had 8 bases not matched to a gene; V was cut back by 6 bases and J by 8 bases. The CDR3 covers 14 residues. Germline assignment: CDR1 MNHEY and CDR2 SVGAGI. Here the CDR3 reads CASSSGQGRGELFF. DNA of the CDR3: TGTGCCAGCAGCTCAGGACAGGGACGGGGGGAGCTGTTTTTT.

This clonotype was recorded a few times. The chain is built from TRBV5-4 and TRBJ2-2; D possibly uses TRBD1 or TRBD2 (6 bases each). Trimming took 1 base from V and 4 from J, leaving 14 bases between them. Germline values: CDR1 SGHNT, CDR2 YYREEE (reference sequence). The CDR3 length is 16 residues. The CDR3 DNA reads TGTGCCAGCAGCTTGCCGGGGGCCGAGATCACCGGGGAGCTGTTTTTT. Amino acid sequence: CASSLPGAEITGELFF. The full variable domain, in which reference TRBV5-4 and TRBJ2-2 provide the parts outside the CDR3, is ETGVTQSPTHLIKTRGQQVTLRCSSQSGHNTVSWYQQALGQGPQFIFQYYREEENGRGNFPPRFSGLQFPNYSSELNVNALELDDSALYLCASSLPGAEITGELFFGEGSRLTVL.

This clonotype was seen a handful of times. The chain couples TRBV5-6 to TRBJ1-5, with D perhaps matching TRBD1 (5 bases). In germline, CDR1 is SGHDT, CDR2 YYEEEE. The CDR3 spans 15 residues. Trimming pared 4 bases from V and 4 bases from J, leaving 15 bases between. CDR3 in amino acids: CASSRRDFGNQPQHF. The CDR3 DNA reads as TGTGCCAGCAGCCGCCGGGACTTCGGAAATCAGCCCCAGCATTTT. The whole variable domain, remainder taken from reference TRBV5-6 and TRBJ1-5, is DAGVTQSPTHLIKTRGQQVTLRCSPKSGHDTVSWYQQALGQGPQFIFQYYEEEERQRGNFPDRFSGHQFPNYSSELNVNALLLGDSALYLCASSRRDFGNQPQHFGDGTRLSIL.

The chain has TRBV28 and TRBJ2-5, with TRBD2 identical over 13 bases. With V trimmed by 4 bases and J by 5 bases, 10 bases remained unmatched. This CDR3 region has 17 residues. The germline V gene has CDR1 MDHEN and CDR2 SYDVKM. The CDR3 nucleotides read TGTGCCAGCAGTTCTGGGACTAGCGGGAAGGTATGGGAGACCCAGTACTTC. This codes for CASSSGTSGKVWETQYF.

To note about this clonotype: Compared with germline, one end of the junction differs, possibly owing to a read error. The genes are TRBV6-6 and TRBJ2-5; tentative D call: TRBD2 (6 bases). From germline, CDR1 is MNHNY and CDR2 SVGAGI (reference sequence). There are 11 residues in the CDR3. In DNA, the CDR3 is TGTGTCGGCAGTTGGGGGGAGACCCAGTACTTT. Translation: CVGSWGETQYF.

With regard to this clonotype: This may come from a read error, since a much larger clone is one base off. The chain employs TRBV29-1 and TRBJ2-3; D remains ambiguous. The V gene's germline CDR1 is SQVTM and CDR2 ANQGSEA. This CDR3 comprises 12 residues. V was pared by 1 base and J by 6 bases, with 8 bases between. CDR3 amino acids: CSVEVRRDTQYF. In DNA, the CDR3 is TGCAGCGTTGAAGTTCGAAGGGATACGCAGTATTTT.

As to this clonotype: This could be a read error, since a much larger clone is one nucleotide away. The chain joins TRBV6-2 or TRBV6-3 to TRBJ1-5, with a tentative D call TRBD1 (5 bases). Trimming cost V 6 bases and J 3 bases, with 15 bases left between them. The CDR3 consists of 15 residues. Germline loops: CDR1 MNHEY, CDR2 SVGEGT. CDR3 coding DNA: TGTGCCAGCAGACGGGGGACGGGGTACAATCAGCCCCAGCATTTT. As protein: CASRRGTGYNQPQHF.

Concerning this clonotype itself: One junction end does not reproduce the germline sequence, and a read error may be involved. This sequence joins TRBV5-1 and TRBJ2-7, with D perhaps matching TRBD2 (6 bases). Germline V gives CDR1 SGHRS, CDR2 YFSETQ. This CDR3 is 14 amino acids long. The CDR3 loop is CTSSLGRGAYEQYF. The CDR3 bases are TGCACCAGCAGCTTGGGGCGGGGTGCCTACGAGCAGTATTTC.

This clonotype was seen more than once but under ten times. The rearrangement joins TRBV4-1 to TRBJ2-3, with D unresolved. Germline loops: CDR1 MGHRA, CDR2 YSYEKL. This CDR3 has 14 amino acids. The V gene lost 6 bases and the J gene lost 3 bases, with 13 bases spanning the gap. The CDR3 DNA sequence: TGCGCCAGCAGACCCAATTCCATAACAGATACGCAGTATTTT. Translating gives CASRPNSITDTQYF.

Worth noting for this clonotype: Being one base from a much bigger clone, this may be a read error. This chain connects TRBV6-5 to TRBJ1-6; 7 nucleotides match TRBD1. The CDR3 is 14 residues long. Germline V gene sequence: CDR1 MNHEY, CDR2 SVGAGI. CDR3 residues: CTSTQGQSGSPLHF. CDR3 DNA sequence: TGTACCAGCACCCAGGGACAGAGTGGTTCACCCCTCCACTTT.

As to this clonotype: A read error may explain this, as a much larger clone is one base away. The V and J genes are TRBV12-3 or TRBV12-4 and TRBJ1-2, with a tentative D call TRBD1 (5 bases). The CDR3 is 13 amino acids. The V end was cut by 8 bases, the J end by 3 bases, with 13 bases between. CDR3 residues: CASLGGNDYGYTF. DNA of the CDR3: TGTGCCAGCTTGGGGGGAAACGACTATGGCTACACCTTC.

As for this clonotype: Germline is not matched at one junction end, which may reflect a read error. The chain carries TRBV5-4 and TRBJ2-7, with a weak D call TRBD2 (6 bases). The length of the CDR3 is 13 residues. CDR1 is SGHNT, CDR2 YYREEE, per germline (reference sequence). The CDR3 DNA reads as TGTGCCAGGAGCTCGCCCGGAGGGTACGAGCAGTACTTC. Translation: CARSSPGGYEQYF.

As regards this clonotype: No conserved phenylalanine or tryptophan ends this CDR3, so it is likely a read error. The limits of the CDR3 on the DNA are not certain, so only TCRdb's listed CDR3 is given. The rearrangement joins TRBV12-1 to TRBJ2-7; TRBD2, the table's D call, was not compared with the DNA. TRBV12-1 is marked as a pseudogene. The CDR3 is made up of 19 amino acids, end residues included. The CDR3: CDSSFAQCGRADPAYEQYS.

A remark on this clonotype: This sequence may be a read error, since a much larger clone differs from it by one base. The CDR3 DNA is TGTGCCAGCGGAAATCTTGCGAATCTCCACCATTTT. This codes for CASGNLANLHHF. The chain uses TRBV6-2 or TRBV6-3 and TRBJ1-5, with unresolved D. The CDR3 loop spans 12 amino acids. The germline gives CDR1 MNHEY, CDR2 SVGEGT. V gave up 8 bases and J gave up 16 bases, with 21 bases separating them.

As for this clonotype: A much larger clone lies one base from this, so it may be a read error. The chain couples TRBV6-5 to TRBJ2-4; 13 bases align to TRBD2. With V trimmed by 11 bases and J by 7 bases, 11 bases remained unmatched. The CDR3 has 15 amino acids. Germline CDR1 reads MNHEY; CDR2 reads SVGAGI. DNA for the CDR3: TGTGCCGGCAAAAAACTAGCGGGAGGGCCTAACATTCAGTACTTC. It yields the protein CAGKKLAGGPNIQYF.

For this clonotype: This may be a read error, as it is one base from a much larger clone. Written as DNA, the CDR3 is TGTGCCAGCGGATTTTGGGCAAGGAACACTGAAGCTTTCTTT. This gives the protein CASGFWARNTEAFF. The chain employs TRBV6-1 and TRBJ1-1; D is unresolved. V was cut by 8 bases and J by 1 base, with 14 bases left in between. This CDR3 contains 14 residues. Germline V CDR1 and CDR2: MNHNS, SASEGT.

A word on this clonotype: The junction shows a germline mismatch at one end, possibly a read error. The V and J genes are TRBV11-2 and TRBJ2-5, with D perhaps matching TRBD2 (5 bases). Germline-derived CDR1 and CDR2 are SGHAT and FQNNGV. The length of the CDR3 is 16 residues. Written as DNA, the CDR3 is TGTGCCAGCACCATAAAAAGTGGGAGTCAGGAGGAGACCCAATACTTC. It is translated as CASTIKSGSQEETQYF.

In the case of this clonotype: This may arise from a read error, as a much more abundant clone is one base away. V gene TRBV6-1 combines with J gene TRBJ2-2, with 8 bases that match TRBD1. The CDR3 consists of 17 residues. The germline V gene has CDR1 MNHNS and CDR2 SASEGT. The CDR3 nucleotides are TGTGCCAGCAATGAAGTGAAAGGGACAGGGAACACCGGGGAGCTGTTTTTT. Amino acid sequence: CASNEVKGTGNTGELFF.

Of note for this clonotype: A much larger clone lies a single base off, so this may be a read error. V usage is TRBV29-1 and J usage is TRBJ2-7; 11 nucleotides align to TRBD2. The CDR3 length is 14 residues. Germline CDR1 SQVTM, CDR2 ANQGSEA. With 6 bases clipped from V and 10 bases from J, the junction kept 14 bases outside the gene matches. The CDR3 DNA follows: TGCAGCGTCCAAGCAAGGCTAGCGGGAGGCGACCAGTACTTC. Its protein product is CSVQARLAGGDQYF.

V usage is TRBV7-9 and J usage is TRBJ2-2; a possible D gene is TRBD1 (6 bases). V lost 5 bases and J 3 bases, leaving 13 bases between the germline ends. The CDR3 contains 15 residues. Germline V gives CDR1 SEHNR, CDR2 FQNEAQ (reference sequence). CDR3 in amino acids: CASSPPRGYTGELFF. Written as DNA, the CDR3 is TGTGCCAGCAGCCCCCCCAGGGGCTACACCGGGGAGCTGTTTTTT.

This clonotype was counted a single time. With a much larger clone just one base away, this may be a read error. No conserved phenylalanine or tryptophan ends this CDR3, so it is likely a read error. J is TRBJ1-2 and V is TRBV29-1; 8 bases align to TRBD1. The CDR3 is 14 residues long. CDR1 is SQVTM and CDR2 is ANQGSEA in the germline V gene. The V segment lost 2 bases and the J segment 6 bases; nucleotides outside the gene matches: 8. The CDR3 region is CSVEPQGERNGYTS. CDR3 coding DNA: TGCAGCGTTGAACCACAGGGGGAAAGAAATGGCTACACCTCC.